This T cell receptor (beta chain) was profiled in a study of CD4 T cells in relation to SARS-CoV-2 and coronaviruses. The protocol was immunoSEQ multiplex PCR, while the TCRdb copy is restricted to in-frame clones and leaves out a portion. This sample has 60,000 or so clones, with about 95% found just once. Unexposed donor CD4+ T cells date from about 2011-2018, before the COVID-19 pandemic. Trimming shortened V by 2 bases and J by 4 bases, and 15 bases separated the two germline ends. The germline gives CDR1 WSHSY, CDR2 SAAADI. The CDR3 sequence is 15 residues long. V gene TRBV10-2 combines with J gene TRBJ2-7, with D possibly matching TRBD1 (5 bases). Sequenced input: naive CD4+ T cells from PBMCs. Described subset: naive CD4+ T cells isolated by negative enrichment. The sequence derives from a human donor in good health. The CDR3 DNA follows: TGCGCCAGCAGTGAGATCTCGCAGGGTTTATACGAGCAGTACTTC. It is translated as CASSEISQGLYEQYF.